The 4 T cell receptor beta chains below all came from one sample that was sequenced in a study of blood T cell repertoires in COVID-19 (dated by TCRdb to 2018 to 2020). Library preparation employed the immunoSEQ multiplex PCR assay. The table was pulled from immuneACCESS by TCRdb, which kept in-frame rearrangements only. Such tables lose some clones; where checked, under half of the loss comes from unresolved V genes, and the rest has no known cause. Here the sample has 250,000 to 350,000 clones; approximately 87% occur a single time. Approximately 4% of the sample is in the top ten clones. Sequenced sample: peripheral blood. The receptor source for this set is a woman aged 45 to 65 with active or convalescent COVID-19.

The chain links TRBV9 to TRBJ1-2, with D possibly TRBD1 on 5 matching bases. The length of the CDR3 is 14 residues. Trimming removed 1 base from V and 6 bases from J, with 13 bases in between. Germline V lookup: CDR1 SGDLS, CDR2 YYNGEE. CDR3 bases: TGTGCCAGCAGCGTACCAGGGTCGAGGCATGGCTACACCTTC. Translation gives CASSVPGSRHGYTF.

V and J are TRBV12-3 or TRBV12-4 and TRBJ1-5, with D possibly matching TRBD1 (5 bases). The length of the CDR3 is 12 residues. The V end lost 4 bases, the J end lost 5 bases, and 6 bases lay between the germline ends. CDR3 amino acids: CASSWGDQPQHF. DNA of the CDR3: TGTGCCAGCAGTTGGGGGGATCAGCCCCAGCATTTT.

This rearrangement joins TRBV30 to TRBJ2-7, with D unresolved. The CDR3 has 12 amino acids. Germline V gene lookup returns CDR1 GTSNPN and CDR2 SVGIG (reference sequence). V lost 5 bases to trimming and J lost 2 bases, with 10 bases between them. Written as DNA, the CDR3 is TGTGCCTGGGGTTCGAGAGCCTACGAGCAGTACTTC. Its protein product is CAWGSRAYEQYF.

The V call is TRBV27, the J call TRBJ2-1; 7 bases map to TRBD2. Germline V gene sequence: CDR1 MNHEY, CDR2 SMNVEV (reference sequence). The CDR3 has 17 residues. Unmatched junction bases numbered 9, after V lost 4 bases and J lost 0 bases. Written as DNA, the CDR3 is TGTGCCAGCAGTTGGGAGGGAGGGCCCAGCTCCTACAATGAGCAGTTCTTC. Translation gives CASSWEGGPSSYNEQFF.